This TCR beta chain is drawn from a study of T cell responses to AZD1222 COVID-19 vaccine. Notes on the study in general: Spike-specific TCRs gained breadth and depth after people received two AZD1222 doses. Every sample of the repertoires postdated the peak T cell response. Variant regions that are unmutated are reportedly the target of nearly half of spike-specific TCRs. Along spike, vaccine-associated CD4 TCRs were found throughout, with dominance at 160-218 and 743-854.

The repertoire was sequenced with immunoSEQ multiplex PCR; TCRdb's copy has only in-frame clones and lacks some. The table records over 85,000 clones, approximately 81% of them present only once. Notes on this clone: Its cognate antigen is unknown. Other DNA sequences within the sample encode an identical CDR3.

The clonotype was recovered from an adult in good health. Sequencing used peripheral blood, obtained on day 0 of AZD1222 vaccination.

CDR3 DNA sequence: TGTGCCACCGGTAGTAACTATGGCTACACCTTC. Translated: CATGSNYGYTF. This sequence joins TRBV24-1 and TRBJ1-2; D is unclear. Looked up from germline, CDR1 is KGHDR and CDR2 is SFDVKD. The CDR3 spans 11 residues. The germline V and J ends were trimmed by 9 bases and 1 base, with 5 bases remaining between them.